This passage covers 3 T cell receptor beta chains from one sample sequenced in a study of beta chain features in type 1 diabetes. As every portion of the isolated RNA was reverse transcribed, the sequencing read expressed TCRB transcripts. Generated by immunoSEQ multiplex PCR, the TCRdb table keeps only in-frame clones and is missing some. The profile covers roughly 150,000 clones, with approximately 9% appearing a single time and roughly 2.5% taken by the ten largest. Source material: central memory CD4+ T cells from blood. These receptors originate from a young woman in good health.

Only a few counts were recorded for this clone. The chain is built from TRBV15 and TRBJ2-2; 10 nucleotides agree with TRBD2. CDR3 length: 15 amino acids. CDR1 is LNHNV, CDR2 YYDKDF, per germline (reference sequence). The trim removed 4 bases at V and 6 bases at J, leaving 5 bases unmatched. This CDR3 reads CATSTLAGLPGELFF. In DNA form, the CDR3 reads TGTGCCACCAGCACACTAGCGGGGCTTCCCGGGGAGCTGTTTTTT.

The genes are TRBV7-2 and TRBJ2-5, with TRBD1 as a possible D gene (5 bases). V lost 4 bases and J lost 2, with 11 bases in between. This CDR3 is built from 14 residues. Germline CDR1 and CDR2: SGHTA and FQGNSA. The CDR3 loop is CASSSRRTQETQYF. Written as DNA, the CDR3 is TGTGCCAGCAGCTCAAGACGGACACAAGAGACCCAGTACTTC.

This clone has only a few counts. The rearrangement joins TRBV11-3 to TRBJ2-5; 7 bases align to TRBD1. The J call is doubtful: the DNA matches TRBJ2-7 better. The CDR3 loop spans 12 amino acids. In germline, CDR1 is SGHNT, CDR2 YENEEA. For the CDR3, the DNA is TGTGCCAGCAGCTCGACAGGGCGCGAGCAGTACTTC. Amino acid sequence: CASSSTGREQYF.